This T cell receptor (beta chain) was retrieved from a study of T cell repertoires in aging, cancer and after chemotherapy. Whole-study context: Pre- and post-chemotherapy samples were paired from glioblastoma patients treated with temozolomide-based therapy.

In its sample, this clonotype was seen a few times. As yet, its antigen is unknown. Amplification of TCR beta used genomic DNA extracted from peripheral blood. The CDR3 has 16 residues. Looked up from germline, CDR1 is KGHSH and CDR2 is LQKENI. The V and J ends lost 6 bases and 2 bases respectively, with 19 bases between them. TRB rearrangements spanning V, D and J were amplified using mixed TRB-A/B primers. TCRdb reanalysed the multiplex PCR reads using MiXCR and keeps one entry per CDR3 protein. Here the sample spans some 4,300 distinct CDR3 sequences, about 26% being singletons. Findings and caveats of the study: Across the chemotherapy interval, each cancer cohort showed higher median generation probability, suggesting thymic rebound. In cancer patients, declining TCR diversity with age involved lost richness and lost evenness.

This receptor was taken from a human donor with a solid tumor. Sequenced sample: blood. The chain uses TRBV18 and TRBJ1-1, with D possibly being TRBD1 (6 bases). CDR3 amino acids: CASSTLPGHRNTEAFF. CDR3 nucleotide sequence: TGTGCCAGCTCTACCCTTCCGGGACACCGTAACACTGAAGCTTTCTTT.